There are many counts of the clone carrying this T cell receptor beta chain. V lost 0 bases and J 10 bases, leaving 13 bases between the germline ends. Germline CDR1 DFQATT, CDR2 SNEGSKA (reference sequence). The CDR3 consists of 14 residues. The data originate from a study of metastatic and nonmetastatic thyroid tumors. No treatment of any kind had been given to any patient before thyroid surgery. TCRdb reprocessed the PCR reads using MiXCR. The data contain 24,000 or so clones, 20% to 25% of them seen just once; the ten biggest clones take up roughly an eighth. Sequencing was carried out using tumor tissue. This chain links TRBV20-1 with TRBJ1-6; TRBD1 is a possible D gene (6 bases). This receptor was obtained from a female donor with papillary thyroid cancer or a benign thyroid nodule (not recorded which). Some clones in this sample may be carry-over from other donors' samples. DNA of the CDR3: TGCAGTGCTAGAGAGGCAACAGGGATCTCACCCCTCCACTTT. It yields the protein CSAREATGISPLHF.